One sample yielded the 5 T cell receptor beta chains listed below, sequenced in a study of T cells after yellow fever vaccination (dated 2019 in TCRdb). The library was produced with 5' RACE. TCRdb records Illumina HiSeq 2500 as the sequencer. Using fastp trimming at Q25 and MiXCR clonotype assembly, TCRdb reanalyzed the public sequencing data and kept in-frame beta chains. Every distinct CDR3 protein forms one entry, paired with its most common genes and DNA. Recorded for this sample are 25,000 to 35,000 distinct CDR3 sequences; 6% to 8% of them occurred a single time. The ten largest clones add up to roughly 25% of the sample. The sample's treatment or condition label, decoded: live attenuated yellow fever vaccine strain. The sequenced sample was PBMCs, either bulk or a sorted T-cell subset (CD4+, CD8+, memory, or dextramer-sorted; not recorded which), obtained on the day of the yellow fever booster vaccination. These receptors were taken from a man under 40 who received the YFV17D yellow fever vaccine.

The sample holds a few counts of this clonotype. The DNA of the CDR3 is TGTGCCATCAGGGGAACCACAGGGGATACGCAGTATTTT. Translated: CAIRGTTGDTQYF. J is TRBJ2-3 and V is TRBV10-3; D is possibly TRBD1 (6 bases). Germline V lookup: CDR1 ENHRY, CDR2 SYGVKD. The CDR3 is 13 amino acids. The V end was cut by 6 bases, the J end by 6 bases, with 13 bases between.

This clonotype was seen many times. This chain links TRBV6-2 or TRBV6-3 with TRBJ2-2; D remains ambiguous. V lost 8 bases, J lost 6 bases, and 16 bases lay in between. Germline assignment: CDR1 MNHEY and CDR2 SVGEGT. The CDR3 length is 14 residues. The chain's CDR3 is CASSPDASAGELFF. Written as DNA, the CDR3 is TGTGCCAGCTCCCCAGACGCGTCGGCCGGGGAGCTGTTTTTT.

A remark on this clonotype: A much larger clonotype is one base distant, so this may be a read error. The rearrangement joins TRBV30 to TRBJ2-3; no clear D. With the DNA end fitting TRBJ1-5 better, the J assignment may be wrong. Germline CDR1 GTSNPN, CDR2 SVGIG (reference sequence). This CDR3 has 15 residues. CDR3 sequence (DNA): TGTGCCTGGAGTTCCGGACTAGCGGGAGCAGATACGCAGCATTTT. This gives the protein CAWSSGLAGADTQHF.

V and J are TRBV20-1 and TRBJ2-7; possible D gene TRBD2, 6 bases. V lost 0 bases and J 2 bases, leaving 14 bases between the germline ends. The CDR3 contains 15 residues. The germline gives CDR1 DFQATT, CDR2 SNEGSKA (reference sequence). The CDR3 nucleotides are TGCAGTGCTAGAGACCCCCGGGACTCACCCTACGAGCAGTACTTC. Amino acid sequence: CSARDPRDSPYEQYF.

The CDR3 DNA reads TGTGCCAGCAGCCCCACGCCCTACTACTTAAGGAACACAGATACGCAGTATTTT. It specifies CASSPTPYYLRNTDTQYF. The chain uses TRBV3-1 and TRBJ2-3; unclear D gene. Germline assignment: CDR1 LGHDT and CDR2 YNNKEL (reference sequence). The CDR3 extends over 18 amino acids. The V end lost 4 bases, the J end lost 2 bases, and 22 bases lay between the germline ends.